Listed here are 5 T cell receptor beta chains from one sample, sequenced in a study of blood T cell repertoires in COVID-19. The data were produced by immunoSEQ multiplex PCR, yet TCRdb's version contains in-frame clones alone and is incomplete. Of approximately 73,000 clones in the sample, around 84% were seen once. The sequenced material came from peripheral blood. The source is a woman in her seventies with acute or convalescent COVID-19.

This clone came up a few times. This chain joins TRBV7-3 and TRBJ2-1; the match to TRBD2 covers 10 bases. Germline V gene data show CDR1 as SGHTA and CDR2 as FQGTGA. V trimming: 3 bases; J trimming: 8 bases; junction bases outside the gene matches: 7. The CDR3 spans 15 residues. As DNA, the CDR3 is TGTGCCAGCAGCTTGTCTAGCGGGAGACTCTATGAGCAGTTCTTC. This codes for CASSLSSGRLYEQFF.

This clone was seen just once. The rearrangement uses TRBV28 and TRBJ2-7, with 8 bases lining up with TRBD2. V was clipped by 7 bases and J by 7 bases; unmatched bases: 15. The CDR3 consists of 15 residues. Germline V lookup: CDR1 MDHEN, CDR2 SYDVKM. DNA of the CDR3: TGTGCCAGCACTCCCCCAAGCGGGAGAACTCGTGAGCAGTACTTC. Its protein is CASTPPSGRTREQYF.

The chain couples TRBV28 to TRBJ1-1; the D gene is possibly TRBD1 (5 bases). CDR1 MDHEN and CDR2 SYDVKM come from the germline V gene. The V end was cut by 1 base, the J end by 3 bases, with 21 bases between. The CDR3 sequence is 18 residues long. The CDR3 coding sequence is TGTGCCAGCAGTTTATTGGGTGCGGGTCGGGGGTTGTACACTGAAGCTTTCTTT. This gives the protein CASSLLGAGRGLYTEAFF.

This chain joins TRBV5-8 and TRBJ1-2, with TRBD1 identical over 7 bases. The CDR3 contains 13 residues. Germline lookup yields CDR1 SGHTS and CDR2 YDEGEE. Germline trimming cut 6 bases from V and 8 bases from J; bases unmatched to any gene: 10. The CDR3 sequence: CASTPAWDRGYTF. The CDR3 region has the DNA TGTGCCAGCACCCCAGCATGGGACAGAGGCTACACCTTC.

V usage is TRBV6-2 or TRBV6-3 and J usage is TRBJ1-4; D remains ambiguous. This CDR3 is built from 13 residues. Germline V CDR1 and CDR2: MNHEY, SVGEGT. Trimming removed 0 bases at V and 13 bases at J, with 12 bases between. The CDR3 coding sequence is TGTGCCAGCAGTTACTCGAGGTCATCGGGACTGTTTTTT. Encoded protein: CASSYSRSSGLFF.